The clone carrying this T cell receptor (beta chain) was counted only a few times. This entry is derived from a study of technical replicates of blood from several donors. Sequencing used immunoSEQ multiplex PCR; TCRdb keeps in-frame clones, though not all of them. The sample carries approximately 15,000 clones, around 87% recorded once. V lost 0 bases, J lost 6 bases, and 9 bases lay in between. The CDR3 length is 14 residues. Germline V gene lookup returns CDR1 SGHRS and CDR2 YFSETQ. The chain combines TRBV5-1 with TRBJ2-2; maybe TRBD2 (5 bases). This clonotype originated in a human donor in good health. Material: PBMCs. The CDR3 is CASSLEGGPGELFF. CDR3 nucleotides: TGCGCCAGCAGCTTGGAGGGCGGGCCCGGGGAGCTGTTTTTT. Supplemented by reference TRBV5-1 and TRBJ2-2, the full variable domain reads KAGVTQTPRYLIKTRGQQVTLSCSPISGHRSVSWYQQTPGQGLQFLFEYFSETQRNKGNFPGRFSGRQFSNSRSEMNVSTLELGDSALYLCASSLEGGPGELFFGEGSRLTVL.